This entry lists 2 T cell receptor beta chains sequenced from one sample in a study of cytomegalovirus exposure and HLA in healthy donors. The primer mix had 60 Vbeta and 13 Jbeta primers. TCRdb's copy holds only in-frame clones and misses some; the assay was immunoSEQ multiplex PCR. The top ten clones hold roughly 6% of a sample with over 200,000 clones, about four fifths of them seen once. What was sequenced was PBMCs. The receptors here all came from a middle-aged man in good health and CMV-seropositive.

The chain employs TRBV19 and TRBJ2-1, with 12 bases identical to TRBD2. V was clipped by 5 bases and J by 6 bases; unmatched bases: 2. CDR1 is LNHDA, CDR2 SQIVND, per germline (reference sequence). The CDR3 covers 14 residues. The CDR3 nucleotides read TGTGCCAGTAGTCCGGGACTAGCGGGCAATGAGCAGTTCTTC. This encodes CASSPGLAGNEQFF.

V gene TRBV28 combines with J gene TRBJ1-1; D unresolved. V shed 3 bases and J shed 2 bases, with 13 bases lying between them. Per germline, CDR1 MDHEN and CDR2 SYDVKM. There are 15 residues in the CDR3. The CDR3 DNA is TGTGCCAGCAGTTTGGCCGCCTCGGGAAACACTGAAGCTTTCTTT. The encoded protein is CASSLAASGNTEAFF.